Sequencing of this TCR beta chain was carried out in a study of persistence of HIV-infected CD4 T cells. Findings and caveats of the study: Proviral oligoclonality tracked with TCR oligoclonality within the same sorted cells.

As concerns this clone: Its antigen is unknown.

The libraries were made with immunoSEQ version 4 in survey mode. The data were produced by immunoSEQ multiplex PCR, yet TCRdb's version contains in-frame clones alone and is incomplete. The profile covers under 50,000 clones, with roughly 92% appearing a single time and approximately 1.8% taken by the ten largest. Anti-CD3/anti-CD28 beads served as a nonspecific positive control stimulus. Sorting of responding CD4+ T cells relied on upregulated CD40 ligand together with CD69. Suppressive ART was started during chronic HIV-1 infection in these adults. The source of this sequence is an adult man with HIV who was CMV-seropositive. The sequencing used CD4+ T cells sorted from PBMCs after approximately 19-hour stimulation, collected from a patient who received antiretroviral therapy.

CDR3 sequence: CASSQDYSRTQYF. The CDR3 region has the DNA TGTGCCAGCAGCCAGGACTATTCGCGTACGCAGTATTTT. The chain is built from TRBV5-4 and TRBJ2-3, with a possible D match to TRBD2 (6 bases). CDR1 is SGHNT and CDR2 is YYREEE in the germline V gene (reference sequence). The CDR3 runs to 13 residues. Deletions cut 4 bases from V and 8 bases from J, with 14 bases between.